This section outlines one T cell receptor beta chain sequence together with its context. The data belong to a study of early T cells in non-severe SARS-CoV-2 infection. Germline CDR1 reads MGHDK; CDR2 reads SYGVNS. The CDR3 length is 14 residues. Trimming cost V 9 bases and J 2 bases; bases outside gene matches: 7. TCRdb passed the 5' RACE reads through MiXCR, listing each CDR3 protein once. The table has about 60,000 distinct CDR3 sequences, 8.5% to 10% seen once. The clonotype was recovered from an adult who was a healthcare worker with PCR-confirmed SARS-CoV-2 infection or an uninfected control (not recorded which). The source material was whole blood. The chain couples TRBV25-1 to TRBJ2-7; TRBD1 matches at 10 bases. The chain's CDR3 is CASLLTGGPYEQYF. The CDR3 region has the DNA TGTGCCAGTCTACTGACAGGGGGCCCCTACGAGCAGTACTTC.